Here is one TCR beta chain with its context. The sample comes from a study of T cells in Graves' hyperthyroidism and ophthalmopathy. Trimming pared 6 bases from V and 5 bases from J, leaving 17 bases between. CDR1 and CDR2 (germline): SGDLS, YYNGEE. The CDR3 has 14 residues. RNA transcripts gave rise to amplified TCR beta CDR3 regions. A first-round RT-PCR of the TCR CDR3 used the HTBI primer set. TCRdb reanalysed the multiplex PCR reads using MiXCR and keeps one entry per CDR3 protein. The table lists about 360,000 distinct CDR3 sequences, 13% of them singletons, with 9.2% in the top ten. The specimen sequenced was blood. This sequence originates from a woman between 18 and 29 years old with Graves' hyperthyroidism. The chain employs TRBV9 and TRBJ1-2; tentatively, D is TRBD1 (6 bases). The CDR3 sequence: CASNGGGLEYGYTF. In nucleotides, the CDR3 is TGTGCCAGCAACGGTGGGGGCCTAGAGTATGGCTACACCTTC.